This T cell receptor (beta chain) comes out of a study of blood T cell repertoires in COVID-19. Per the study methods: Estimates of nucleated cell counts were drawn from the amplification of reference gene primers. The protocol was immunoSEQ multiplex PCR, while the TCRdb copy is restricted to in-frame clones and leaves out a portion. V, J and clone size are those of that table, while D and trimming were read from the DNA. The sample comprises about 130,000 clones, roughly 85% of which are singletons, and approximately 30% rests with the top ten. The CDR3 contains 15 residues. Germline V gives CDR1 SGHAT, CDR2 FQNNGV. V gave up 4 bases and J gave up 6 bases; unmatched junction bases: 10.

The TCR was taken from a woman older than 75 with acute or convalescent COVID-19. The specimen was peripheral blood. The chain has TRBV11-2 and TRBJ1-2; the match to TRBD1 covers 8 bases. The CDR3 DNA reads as TGTGCCAGCAGCTCTCCCGACAGGGGAAGTCATGGCTACACCTTC. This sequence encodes CASSSPDRGSHGYTF.